Presented here are 31 T cell receptor beta chains from one specimen sequenced in a study of blood T cell repertoires in COVID-19 (dated by TCRdb to the early 2020s). Library construction relied on the immunoSEQ multiplex PCR assay. The source is immuneACCESS, and TCRdb retained only in-frame sequences with V and J called. Part of the clones is not carried over; for the studies checked, unresolved V genes explain less than half of this, and the remainder is unexplained. This sample lists hundreds of thousands of clones; about 82% were detected once. The ten most abundant clones make up 7.2% of the sample. Sequences were obtained from peripheral blood. Source of these receptors: a human donor in a cohort sampled during active COVID-19.

The chain is built from TRBV27 and TRBJ2-5; possible D gene TRBD2, 5 bases. CDR1 is MNHEY and CDR2 is SMNVEV in the germline V gene (reference sequence). The ends were cut back, 2 bases at V and 4 bases at J, with 8 bases in the middle. The CDR3 consists of 13 residues. CDR3 region: CASSLSGLETQYF. The CDR3 coding sequence is TGTGCCAGCAGTTTAAGCGGATTAGAGACCCAGTACTTC.

The J gene is TRBJ2-1, the V gene TRBV15, with 13 bases aligning to TRBD2. V shed 2 bases, J shed 5 bases, and the junction held 3 bases outside the gene matches. This CDR3 has 16 residues. CDR1 is LNHNV, CDR2 YYDKDF, per germline (reference sequence). DNA of the CDR3: TGTGCCACCAGCAGACCGACTAGCGGGGGGAACAATGAGCAGTTCTTC. It codes for CATSRPTSGGNNEQFF.

This clone was seen a handful of times. The chain is built from TRBV5-1 and TRBJ2-7; TRBD1 matches at 7 bases. J lost 2 bases, V lost 4 bases, and 9 bases had no gene match. The CDR3 is made up of 15 amino acids. Germline V gene data show CDR1 as SGHRS and CDR2 as YFSETQ. As DNA, the CDR3 is TGCGCCAGCAGCCCCGGAGTTGACAGGGCCTACGAGCAGTACTTC. Translation: CASSPGVDRAYEQYF.

V gene TRBV19 combines with J gene TRBJ2-1, with 7 bases aligning to TRBD1. This CDR3 has 15 residues. Germline V CDR1 and CDR2: LNHDA, SQIVND (reference sequence). V trimming: 7 bases; J trimming: 3 bases; junction bases outside the gene matches: 9. The CDR3 DNA reads TGTGCCAGTACCCCTCGGGCAGGGGGCTACAATGAGCAGTTCTTC. Protein product: CASTPRAGGYNEQFF. Filled out from reference TRBV19 and TRBJ2-1, the complete variable domain reads DGGITQSPKYLFRKEGQNVTLSCEQNLNHDAMYWYRQDPGQGLRLIYYSQIVNDFQKGDIAEGYSVSREKKESFPLTVTSAQKNPTAFYLCASTPRAGGYNEQFFGPGTRLTVL.

V gene TRBV11-3 combines with J gene TRBJ1-1; 7 positions match TRBD1. The CDR3 is 13 amino acids. Germline CDR1 SGHNT, CDR2 YENEEA. Trimming took 5 bases from V and 5 from J; bases not matched to a gene: 5. The CDR3 nucleotides are TGTGCCAGCAGCCACAGGGGTGGGACTGAAGCTTTCTTT. It translates to CASSHRGGTEAFF.

Only a few counts were recorded for this clone. V is TRBV11-3 and J is TRBJ2-2, with TRBD2 matching 8 bases. CDR1 and CDR2 from the germline V gene are SGHNT and YENEEA. V lost 5 bases to trimming and J lost 4 bases; unmatched junction nucleotides: 3. This CDR3 is 14 amino acids long. The CDR3 sequence: CASSIAGSTGELFF. CDR3 nucleotides: TGTGCCAGCAGCATAGCGGGGTCCACCGGGGAGCTGTTTTTT.

V usage is TRBV6-5 and J usage is TRBJ1-1; weak D call: TRBD1 (5 bases). Germline V gives CDR1 MNHEY, CDR2 SVGAGI. This CDR3 has 13 amino acids. The ends were cut back, 7 bases at V and 1 base at J, with 10 bases in the middle. The CDR3 protein is CASKQETNTEAFF. As DNA, the CDR3 is TGTGCCAGCAAACAGGAGACGAACACTGAAGCTTTCTTT.

This clone has ten or more counts. The rearrangement links TRBV7-6 to TRBJ1-5; 10 bases match TRBD1. Trimming at V came to 5 bases and at J to 4 bases, leaving 2 bases not matched to a gene. Germline-derived CDR1 and CDR2 are SGHVS and FNYEAQ. The CDR3 has 14 amino acids. CDR3 amino acids: CASSPGQGNQPQHF. DNA for the CDR3: TGTGCCAGCAGCCCGGGACAGGGGAATCAGCCCCAGCATTTT.

In its sample, this clone was seen a few times. The chain recombines TRBV19 with TRBJ2-5; a possible D gene is TRBD1 (6 bases). From germline, CDR1 is LNHDA and CDR2 SQIVND (reference sequence). V lost 5 bases and J lost 2, with 18 bases in between. There are 16 residues in the CDR3. The CDR3 DNA reads as TGTGCCAGTAGTTCAGGGATTGGGACATCTCAAGAGACCCAGTACTTC. It yields the protein CASSSGIGTSQETQYF. Based on the CDR3 plus reference TRBV19 and TRBJ2-5, the full variable domain is DGGITQSPKYLFRKEGQNVTLSCEQNLNHDAMYWYRQDPGQGLRLIYYSQIVNDFQKGDIAEGYSVSREKKESFPLTVTSAQKNPTAFYLCASSSGIGTSQETQYFGPGTRLLVL.

DNA for the CDR3: TGTGCCAGCAGTTACTCGAGGACAGGGGGTAGTTCACCCCTCCACTTT. It is translated as CASSYSRTGGSSPLHF. V is TRBV6-5 and J is TRBJ1-6; 10 positions agree with TRBD1. Germline loops: CDR1 MNHEY, CDR2 SVGAGI. Trimming removed 0 bases from V and 9 bases from J; junction bases left unmatched: 5. The CDR3 sequence is 16 residues long.

The chain has TRBV10-1 and TRBJ1-2, with D perhaps TRBD1 (5 bases). Germline V CDR1 and CDR2: WNHNN, SYGVQD (reference sequence). V was pared by 5 bases and J by 4 bases, with 11 bases between. This CDR3 comprises 13 residues. Here the CDR3 reads CASSPQASYGYTF. CDR3 sequence (DNA): TGCGCCAGCAGTCCACAGGCTTCCTATGGCTACACCTTC.

V usage is TRBV12-1 and J usage is TRBJ1-1; the table names TRBD1, a call not compared with the DNA. TRBV12-1 is an annotated pseudogene. The CDR3 runs 17 residues. CDR3 protein: CASSPGQGHQMNTEAFF. The CDR3 bases are TGTGCCAGCAGCCCGGGACAGGGGCACCAGATGAACACTGAAGCTTTCTTT.

The chain couples TRBV5-1 to TRBJ2-1; 14 positions agree with TRBD2. The germline CDR1 and CDR2 sequences are SGHRS and YFSETQ. The CDR3 spans 15 residues. The junction had 5 bases not matched to a gene; V was cut back by 4 bases and J by 8 bases. Here the CDR3 reads CASSRGLAGVDEQFF. DNA of the CDR3: TGCGCCAGCAGCAGGGGACTAGCGGGGGTTGATGAGCAGTTCTTC. The full variable domain, its missing parts supplied by reference TRBV5-1 and TRBJ2-1, is KAGVTQTPRYLIKTRGQQVTLSCSPISGHRSVSWYQQTPGQGLQFLFEYFSETQRNKGNFPGRFSGRQFSNSRSEMNVSTLELGDSALYLCASSRGLAGVDEQFFGPGTRLTVL.

This clone came up once. V gene TRBV19 combines with J gene TRBJ1-2; possible D gene TRBD1, 6 bases. V gave up 7 bases and J gave up 7 bases, with 16 bases separating them. CDR3 length: 13 amino acids. Per germline, CDR1 LNHDA and CDR2 SQIVND (reference sequence). The CDR3 sequence is CASTDVGASGYTF. The CDR3 bases are TGTGCCAGTACCGATGTGGGGGCATCTGGCTACACCTTC.

This rearrangement joins TRBV11-2 to TRBJ2-6, with TRBD1 matching over 7 bases. Per germline, CDR1 SGHAT and CDR2 FQNNGV. V shed 5 bases, J shed 2 bases, and the junction held 3 bases outside the gene matches. The CDR3 runs 15 residues. The CDR3 spells CASSPTGAGANVLTF. The CDR3 bases are TGTGCCAGCAGCCCCACAGGGGCTGGGGCCAACGTCCTGACTTTC. The complete variable domain, with remaining parts taken from reference TRBV11-2 and TRBJ2-6, reads EAGVAQSPRYKIIEKRQSVAFWCNPISGHATLYWYQQILGQGPKLLIQFQNNGVVDDSQLPKDRFSAERLKGVDSTLKIQPAKLEDSAVYLCASSPTGAGANVLTFGAGSRLTVL.

The rearrangement joins TRBV7-9 to TRBJ1-6, with 9 bases fitting TRBD1. Trimming removed 5 bases from V and 5 bases from J; junction bases left unmatched: 7. The germline gives CDR1 SEHNR, CDR2 FQNEAQ (reference sequence). The CDR3 runs 16 residues. CDR3 amino acids: CASSRRTGVDNSPLHF. The CDR3 DNA follows: TGTGCCAGCAGCCGACGGACAGGGGTGGATAATTCACCCCTCCACTTT.

This clone was picked up one time. The chain joins TRBV5-1 to TRBJ1-1; D remains ambiguous. Germline V gene lookup returns CDR1 SGHRS and CDR2 YFSETQ. This CDR3 is 13 amino acids long. V gave up 0 bases and J gave up 11 bases, with 14 bases separating them. This CDR3 is CASSLAGSSGAFF. As DNA, the CDR3 is TGCGCCAGCAGCTTGGCGGGGTCTTCCGGCGCTTTCTTT.

CDR3 nucleotides: TGCGCCAGCAGTGTTGGGGGGGCAGATACGCAGTATTTT. It yields the protein CASSVGGADTQYF. V usage is TRBV10-2 and J usage is TRBJ2-3, with TRBD2 identical over 7 bases. The trim removed 4 bases at V and 4 bases at J, leaving 2 bases unmatched. Germline V gene lookup returns CDR1 WSHSY and CDR2 SAAADI. This CDR3 has 13 amino acids.

The genes are TRBV5-3 and TRBJ1-2; D gene ambiguous. TRBV5-3 is recorded as an ORF, its role being uncertain. Trimming took off 3 bases at V and 8 bases at J, with 8 bases between the two ends. The CDR3 totals 11 residues. The DNA for the CDR3 is TGTGCCAGAAGCTCACAGAGCGGCTACACCTTC. Protein: CARSSQSGYTF.

The chain uses TRBV7-8 and TRBJ1-4; D remains ambiguous. The CDR3 totals 16 residues. V lost 5 bases to trimming and J lost 2 bases, with 15 bases between them. Per the germline V gene, CDR1 is SGHVS and CDR2 is FQNEAQ. CDR3 in DNA: TGTGCCAGCAGCCTATCAGCGATTCTCACTAATGAAAAACTGTTTTTT. It yields the protein CASSLSAILTNEKLFF.

V gene TRBV13 combines with J gene TRBJ1-1; 7 bases are a match to TRBD1. Germline trimming cut 5 bases from V and 7 bases from J; bases unmatched to any gene: 4. The CDR3 contains 12 residues. Germline V gives CDR1 PRHDT, CDR2 FYEKMQ (reference sequence). The CDR3 nucleotides read TGTGCCAGCAGCCTCTGGGACAGTGAAGCTTTCTTT. Protein: CASSLWDSEAFF.

The chain combines TRBV4-2 with TRBJ1-6, with 7 bases aligning to TRBD1. CDR1 is LGHNA, CDR2 YNFKEQ, per germline. Trimming removed 4 bases from V and 9 bases from J; junction bases left unmatched: 9. The CDR3 extends over 15 amino acids. The CDR3 nucleotides are TGTGCCAGCAGCCTTGCAGGGGGGTCATCTTCACCCCTCCACTTT. It specifies CASSLAGGSSSPLHF.

The V and J genes are TRBV29-1 and TRBJ1-1, with 7 bases fitting TRBD1. The junction had 14 bases not matched to a gene; V was cut back by 7 bases and J by 0 bases. Germline loops: CDR1 SQVTM, CDR2 ANQGSEA. The CDR3 contains 16 residues. DNA of the CDR3: TGCAGCGGTCAGGACAGGTCTTTTTGGATGAACACTGAAGCTTTCTTT. The encoded protein is CSGQDRSFWMNTEAFF.

The chain has TRBV3-1 (or the pseudogene TRBV3-2) and TRBJ2-2; D may be TRBD1 (6 bases). Trimming removed 1 base from V and 4 bases from J, with 10 bases in between. CDR3 length equals 15 residues. In germline, CDR1 is LGHDT, CDR2 YNNKEL (reference sequence). The chain's CDR3 is CASSQVLGGTGELFF. The DNA for the CDR3 is TGTGCCAGCAGCCAAGTTTTAGGGGGCACCGGGGAGCTGTTTTTT.

V is TRBV30 and J is TRBJ2-7, with 10 positions matching TRBD2. The V gene end was trimmed by 0 bases and the J gene end by 2 bases; junction bases not matched to a gene: 1. The CDR3 loop spans 14 amino acids. Germline V gives CDR1 GTSNPN, CDR2 SVGIG (reference sequence). CDR3 amino acids: CAWSVSGGAYEQYF. Written as DNA, the CDR3 is TGTGCCTGGAGTGTCAGCGGGGGGGCCTACGAGCAGTACTTC.

The chain combines TRBV4-2 with TRBJ2-2; no firm D call. Germline V gives CDR1 LGHNA, CDR2 YNFKEQ. Trimming stripped 4 bases from V and 0 bases from J, with 12 bases between. CDR3 length: 16 residues. CDR3 protein: CASSLHPRANTGELFF. The CDR3 DNA sequence: TGTGCCAGCAGCCTTCACCCCCGAGCGAACACCGGGGAGCTGTTTTTT.

This chain connects TRBV9 to TRBJ2-1; 10 bases line up with TRBD1. J was trimmed by 3 bases and V by 3 bases; bases with no gene match: 3. This CDR3 has 15 amino acids. CDR1 and CDR2 (germline): SGDLS, YYNGEE. CDR3 in DNA: TGTGCCAGCAGCGGACAGGGGGCGAACTACAATGAGCAGTTCTTC. It translates to CASSGQGANYNEQFF.

This clone showed up just once. The chain recombines TRBV6-5 with TRBJ2-1; D not resolved. The CDR3 has 15 residues. Trimming left V 6 bases short and J 5 bases short, with 17 bases between. The V gene's germline CDR1 is MNHEY and CDR2 SVGAGI. CDR3 DNA: TGTGCCAGCAGAACACGTTACAGTTTTAACAATGAGCAGTTCTTC. It specifies CASRTRYSFNNEQFF.

The genes are TRBV27 and TRBJ1-2; TRBD1 matches at 7 bases. The CDR3 is 13 amino acids. The J segment lost 3 bases and the V segment lost 5 bases, leaving 3 bases of the junction unmatched. Per the germline V gene, CDR1 is MNHEY and CDR2 is SMNVEV (reference sequence). The CDR3 bases are TGTGCCAGCAGTGGGGGACAGTACTATGGCTACACCTTC. This encodes CASSGGQYYGYTF.

The chain couples TRBV21-1 to TRBJ2-3; TRBD1, the table's D call, was not compared with the DNA. TRBV21-1 is recorded as a pseudogene. The CDR3 consists of 20 residues. CDR3 nucleotide sequence: TGTGCCAGCAGCAAAGCGACGGACAGGGAATTTTTTGCGAGCACAGATACGCAGTATTTT. It specifies CASSKATDREFFASTDTQYF.

This sequence joins TRBV4-1 and TRBJ1-2; D not resolved. The CDR3 covers 13 residues. CDR1 is MGHRA and CDR2 is YSYEKL in the germline V gene. Deletions cut 0 bases from V and 4 bases from J, with 6 bases between. CDR3 nucleotide sequence: TGCGCCAGCAGCCAAGATAGGAGCTATGGCTACACCTTC. This translates into CASSQDRSYGYTF.